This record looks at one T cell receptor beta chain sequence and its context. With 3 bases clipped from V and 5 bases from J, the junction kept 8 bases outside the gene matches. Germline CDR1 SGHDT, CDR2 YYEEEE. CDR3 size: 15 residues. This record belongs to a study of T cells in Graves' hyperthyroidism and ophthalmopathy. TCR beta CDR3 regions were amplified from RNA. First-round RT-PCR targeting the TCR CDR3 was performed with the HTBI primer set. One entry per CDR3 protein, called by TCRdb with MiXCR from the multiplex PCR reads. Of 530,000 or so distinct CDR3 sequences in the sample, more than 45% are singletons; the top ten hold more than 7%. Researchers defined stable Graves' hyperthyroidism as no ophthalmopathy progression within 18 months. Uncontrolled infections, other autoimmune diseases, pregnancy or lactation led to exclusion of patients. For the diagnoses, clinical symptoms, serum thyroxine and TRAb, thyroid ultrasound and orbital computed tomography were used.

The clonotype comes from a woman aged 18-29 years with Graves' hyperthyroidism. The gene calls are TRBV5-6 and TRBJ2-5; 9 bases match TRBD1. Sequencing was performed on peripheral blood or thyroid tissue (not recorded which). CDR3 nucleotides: TGTGCCAGCAGCTATCCGACAGGGGGGGTTGAGACCCAGTACTTC. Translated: CASSYPTGGVETQYF. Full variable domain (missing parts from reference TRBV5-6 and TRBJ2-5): DAGVTQSPTHLIKTRGQQVTLRCSPKSGHDTVSWYQQALGQGPQFIFQYYEEEERQRGNFPDRFSGHQFPNYSSELNVNALLLGDSALYLCASSYPTGGVETQYFGPGTRLLVL.